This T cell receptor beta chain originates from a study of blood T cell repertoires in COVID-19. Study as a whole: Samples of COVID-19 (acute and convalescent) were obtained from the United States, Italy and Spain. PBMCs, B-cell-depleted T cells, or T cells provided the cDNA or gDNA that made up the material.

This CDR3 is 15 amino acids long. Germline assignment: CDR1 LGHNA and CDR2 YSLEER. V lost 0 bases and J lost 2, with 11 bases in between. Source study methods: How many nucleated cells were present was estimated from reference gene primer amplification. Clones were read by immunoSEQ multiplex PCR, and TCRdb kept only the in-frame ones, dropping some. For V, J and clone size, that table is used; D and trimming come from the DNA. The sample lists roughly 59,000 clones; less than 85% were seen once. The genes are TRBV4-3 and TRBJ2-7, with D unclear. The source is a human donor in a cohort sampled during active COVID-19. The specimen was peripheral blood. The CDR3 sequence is CASSQESVYPYEQYF. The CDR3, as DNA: TGCGCCAGCAGCCAAGAATCCGTGTATCCCTACGAGCAGTACTTC.